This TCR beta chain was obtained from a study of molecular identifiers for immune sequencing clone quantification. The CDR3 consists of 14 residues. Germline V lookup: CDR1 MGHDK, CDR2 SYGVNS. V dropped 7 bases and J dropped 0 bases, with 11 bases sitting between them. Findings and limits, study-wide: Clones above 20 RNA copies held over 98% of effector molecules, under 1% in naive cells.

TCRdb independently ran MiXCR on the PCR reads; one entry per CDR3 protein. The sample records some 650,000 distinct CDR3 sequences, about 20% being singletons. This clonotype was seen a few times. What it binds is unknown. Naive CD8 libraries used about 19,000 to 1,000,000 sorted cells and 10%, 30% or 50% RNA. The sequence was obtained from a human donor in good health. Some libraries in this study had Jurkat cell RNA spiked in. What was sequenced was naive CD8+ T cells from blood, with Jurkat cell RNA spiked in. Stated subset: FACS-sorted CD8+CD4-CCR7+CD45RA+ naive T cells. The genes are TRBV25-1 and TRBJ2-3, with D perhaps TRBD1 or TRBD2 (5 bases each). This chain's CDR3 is CASIGALSTDTQYF. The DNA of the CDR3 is TGTGCCAGCATCGGGGCGCTGAGCACAGATACGCAGTATTTT.